This T cell receptor (beta chain) was profiled in a study of T cell changes during pregnancy in multiple sclerosis. Sequencing was performed with immunoSEQ multiplex PCR; in TCRdb, only in-frame clones are kept and a portion is missing. The data contain more than 35,000 clones, about 91% of them singletons. The CDR3 covers 16 residues. V shed 2 bases and J shed 4 bases, with 18 bases lying between them. Germline assignment: CDR1 KGHSH and CDR2 LQKENI. This sequence was found in a female donor with multiple sclerosis, enrolled in a pregnancy study. This chain joins TRBV18 and TRBJ2-7, with TRBD1 as a possible D gene (6 bases). Sequenced here: CD4+ T cells from peripheral blood mononuclear cells, sampled in the third trimester of pregnancy. CDR3 sequence: CASSPTQGLVKYEQYF. The DNA for the CDR3 is TGTGCCAGCTCACCAACGCAGGGGCTTGTTAAGTACGAGCAGTACTTC.